Listed here are 18 T cell receptor beta chains from one sample, sequenced in a study of tumor-infiltrating lymphocytes in primary liver carcinoma. Bulk tissue was left unsorted, and RNA and DNA were co-extracted from 20-30 mg of it. Researchers generated TCR beta cDNA from 500 ng of total RNA, relying on a constant-region primer. TCR beta libraries came from three nested multiplex PCR rounds using slightly modified ARM-PCR. Researchers ran the first two PCR rounds for around 10 cycles each with TRBV1-TRBV30 forward primers and a C-beta reverse primer. One entry per CDR3 protein results from TCRdb running MiXCR on the multiplex PCR reads. The sample lists about 99,000 distinct CDR3 sequences, 55% to 75% occurring once. The sample taken for sequencing was liver tumor tissue from sampling region 5. This sample's subset: tumor region T5, tumor centre. These receptors originate from a woman aged 60 to 75 with primary liver carcinoma and hepatitis B virus infection.

The chain is built from TRBV28 and TRBJ1-1; D not certain. Germline CDR1 MDHEN, CDR2 SYDVKM. V lost 1 base and J lost 1, with 7 bases in between. This CDR3 comprises 14 residues. The CDR3 spells CASSLSGWNTEAFF. In nucleotides, the CDR3 is TGTGCCAGCAGTTTATCGGGTTGGAACACTGAAGCTTTCTTT.

A remark on this clonotype: Its ends do not fully match the called genes, so a read error is possible. In DNA, the CDR3 is TGTGCCTGCAGCTTGTTCACGGGCCTAGCAGGAAGGAATGAGCAGTTCTTC. This translates into CACSLFTGLAGRNEQFF. V gene TRBV5-6 combines with J gene TRBJ2-1; maybe TRBD2 (5 bases). The CDR3 runs to 17 residues. The germline V gene has CDR1 SGHDT and CDR2 YYEEEE.

Points on this clonotype: The conserved closing phenylalanine or tryptophan is absent in this CDR3, likely reflecting a read error. This rearrangement joins TRBV28 to TRBJ2-7, with TRBD1 as a possible D gene (6 bases). The CDR3 contains 14 residues. Deletions cut 5 bases from V and 3 bases from J, with 14 bases between. In germline, CDR1 is MDHEN, CDR2 SYDVKM. Here the CDR3 DNA reads TGTGCCAGCAGTGCCCCGGGACACAGCTACGAGCAGTACTCC. It translates to CASSAPGHSYEQYS.

The chain is built from TRBV28 and TRBJ2-7, with D perhaps matching TRBD2 (7 bases). The CDR3 has 14 residues. The V and J ends lost 10 bases and 9 bases respectively, with 25 bases between them. CDR1 is MDHEN, CDR2 SYDVKM, per germline. CDR3 loop: CANRASGLQGGQYF. Written as DNA, the CDR3 is TGTGCCAACAGAGCCTCGGGACTACAGGGAGGGCAGTACTTC.

In the case of this clonotype: One end of the junction is discordant with germline, which a read error may explain. This chain uses TRBV28 with TRBJ2-7; TRBD1 aligns across 8 bases. The CDR3 length is 14 residues. The germline V gene has CDR1 MDHEN and CDR2 SYDVKM. The CDR3 region is CASTAQGAGYEEYF. In nucleotides, the CDR3 is TGTGCCAGCACGGCGCAGGGGGCGGGGTACGAGGAGTACTTC.

Regarding this clonotype: The junction departs from the called germline gene at one end, perhaps through a read error. V and J are TRBV5-6 and TRBJ2-7; 7 bases fit TRBD2. This CDR3 is built from 15 residues. The V gene's germline CDR1 is SGHDT and CDR2 YYEEEE. The CDR3 loop is CPSSSRIAGSCEQYF. The CDR3 coding sequence is TGTCCCAGCAGCTCCCGGATAGCGGGCTCCTGCGAGCAGTACTTC.

This clonotype was detected a few times. DNA for the CDR3: TGCGCCAGCAGCTCCGGACGTAGCTCTGGAAACACCATATATTTT. It yields the protein CASSSGRSSGNTIYF. V and J are TRBV5-1 and TRBJ1-3; no reliable D call. Germline CDR1 reads SGHRS; CDR2 reads YFSETQ. Trimming shortened V by 3 bases and J by 0 bases, and 10 bases separated the two germline ends. The CDR3 extends over 15 amino acids.

The rearrangement links TRBV28 to TRBJ2-2; D might be TRBD1 (6 bases). Germline V gives CDR1 MDHEN, CDR2 SYDVKM. The V gene lost 7 bases and the J gene lost 7 bases, with 16 bases spanning the gap. This CDR3 is 14 amino acids long. CDR3 in DNA: TGTGCCAGCATGGGGGCATTGGGGATCGGGGAGCTGTTTTTT. Its protein is CASMGALGIGELFF.

In its sample, this clonotype was seen many times. The chain employs TRBV6-6 and TRBJ2-7; 11 positions match TRBD2. The CDR3 is 14 amino acids. Germline assignment: CDR1 MNHNY and CDR2 SVGAGI (reference sequence). V was clipped by 6 bases and J by 2 bases; unmatched bases: 3. CDR3 nucleotides: TGTGCCAGCAGAGGACTAGCGGGTACCTACGAGCAGTACTTC. Encoded protein: CASRGLAGTYEQYF.

As regards this clonotype: Given a much more abundant clone one base away, this may be a read error. The rearrangement uses TRBV5-1 and TRBJ2-5; D is unresolved. This CDR3 spans 16 amino acids. Per the germline V gene, CDR1 is SGHRS and CDR2 is YFSETQ. The CDR3 DNA reads TGCACCAGCAGCTTAGGCGCGAACAAGGCCGGGGAGACCCAGTACTTC. Protein: CTSSLGANKAGETQYF.

With respect to this clonotype: At one boundary the junction diverges from the germline segment, which might be a read error. The chain carries TRBV11-2 and TRBJ2-1, with D unclear. This CDR3 contains 12 residues. Looked up from germline, CDR1 is SGHAT and CDR2 is FQNNGV. In DNA form, the CDR3 reads TGTGTCAGCAGCCCTGGCCTAAATGAGCAGTTCTTC. Encoded protein: CVSSPGLNEQFF.

The chain uses TRBV5-1 and TRBJ1-3; 9 bases map to TRBD1. Germline trimming cut 7 bases from V and 8 bases from J; bases unmatched to any gene: 7. Germline CDR1 is SGHRS and CDR2 is YFSETQ. This CDR3 comprises 13 residues. The CDR3 loop is CASRSGQGDTIYF. Here the CDR3 DNA reads TGCGCCAGCCGGTCGGGACAGGGAGACACCATATATTTT.

This clonotype was recorded many times. The chain uses TRBV29-1 and TRBJ2-2; 7 bases are a match to TRBD1. The CDR3 is made up of 13 amino acids. Trimming cost V 7 bases and J 1 base; bases outside gene matches: 3. Germline V CDR1 and CDR2: SQVTM, ANQGSEA. CDR3 DNA: TGCAGCGCGCGGACAGGGAACACCGGGGAGCTGTTTTTT. This gives the protein CSARTGNTGELFF.

This clonotype was observed many times. This rearrangement joins TRBV6-1 to TRBJ1-1, with no clear D. The CDR3 extends over 13 amino acids. The germline V gene encodes CDR1 MNHNS and CDR2 SASEGT. V was shortened by 6 bases and J by 2 bases, with 10 bases between the two germline ends. The CDR3 DNA reads as TGTGCCAGCAGGGCCGGGTCCAACACTGAAGCTTTCTTT. It encodes CASRAGSNTEAFF.

This clonotype was counted between two and nine times. A read error may explain this, as a much larger clone is one base away. This rearrangement joins TRBV29-1 to TRBJ1-1, with 8 bases lining up with TRBD1. The junction had 7 bases not matched to a gene; V was cut back by 6 bases and J by 4 bases. The CDR3 is 13 amino acids. Germline CDR1 SQVTM, CDR2 ANQGSEA. CDR3 nucleotide sequence: TGCAGCGTCCGGGACAGGTCGAGCACTGAAGCTTTCTTT. Its translation: CSVRDRSSTEAFF.

Note on this clonotype: Germline and junction disagree at one end, which may indicate a read error. The gene calls are TRBV11-3 and TRBJ2-1; D may match TRBD1 or TRBD2 (5 bases each). The CDR3 has 13 amino acids. CDR1 and CDR2 (germline): SGHNT, YENEEA. The CDR3 nucleotides are TGTGCCAGCAACGCCGGGGCCTACGATGAGCGGTTCTTC. Translated: CASNAGAYDERFF.

In regard to this clonotype: This may be a read error, as it is one base from a much larger clone. The rearrangement uses TRBV5-4 and TRBJ2-2; D gene ambiguous. Between the trimmed V and J ends, which lost 1 base and 2 bases, there was a span of 12 bases. This CDR3 has 16 amino acids. Germline V gene lookup returns CDR1 SGHNT and CDR2 YYREEE (reference sequence). The CDR3 nucleotides read TGTGCCAGCAGCTTGCGGCGGAAGATAAACACCGGGGAGCTGTTTTTT. This encodes CASSLRRKINTGELFF.

The J gene is TRBJ2-3, the V gene TRBV11-3; 8 bases are shared with TRBD1. CDR3 length equals 15 residues. V gave up 3 bases and J gave up 5 bases; unmatched junction bases: 7. Germline CDR1 SGHNT, CDR2 YENEEA. The CDR3 spells CASSFRTGIIDTQYF. CDR3 nucleotides: TGTGCCAGCAGCTTCAGGACAGGGATCATAGATACGCAGTATTTT.